A selection of T cell receptor beta chains follows, all from one sample in a study of human T cells and chemical hapten exposure. TCRdb analysed the 5' RACE reads with MiXCR anew, one entry per CDR3 protein. The table lists more than 75,000 distinct CDR3 sequences, roughly 15% of them singletons, with approximately 6.3% in the top ten. All receptors come from a female donor in good health. Each CDR3 is given with its conserved first and last residue. A D gene is named only where the DNA matches it firmly. Rows may omit the clone size; those that give it use once, few, many or a size class.

V,size,D,J,CDR3,DNA
TRBV20-1,NA,TRBD2,TRBJ2-1,CSAGTLGGGNYEQFF,TGCAGTGCTGGGACCCTAGGCGGGGGGAACTATGAGCAGTTCTTC
TRBV13,NA,TRBD1,TRBJ2-7,CASSSDRGHYEQYF,TGTGCCAGCAGCTCGGACAGGGGGCACTACGAGCAGTACTTC
TRBV6-1,NA,NA,TRBJ2-5,CASSEVMGMETQYF,TGTGCCAGCAGCGAAGTGATGGGGATGGAGACCCAGTACTTC
TRBV19,few,TRBD1,TRBJ2-3,CASSPDRGNGPDTQYF,TGTGCCAGTAGTCCAGACAGGGGCAACGGCCCAGATACGCAGTATTTT
TRBV29-1,few,NA,TRBJ2-3,CSVGTEADTQYF,TGCAGCGTTGGCACCGAGGCAGATACGCAGTATTTT
TRBV18,NA,NA,TRBJ1-1,CASSPSIRQTMNTEAFF,TGTGCCAGCTCACCCTCTATAAGACAGACGATGAACACTGAAGCTTTCTTT
TRBV12-3/TRBV12-4,few,TRBD1,TRBJ1-5,CASRKGQGGNQPQHF,TGTGCCAGCAGAAAAGGACAGGGAGGGAATCAGCCCCAGCATTTT
TRBV20-1,few,TRBD1,TRBJ1-3,CSASTGGEDTIYF,TGCAGTGCTTCGACAGGGGGCGAAGACACCATATATTTT
TRBV10-3,NA,NA,TRBJ1-2,CAISEAAVYGYTF,TGTGCCATCAGTGAAGCGGCAGTCTATGGCTACACCTTC
TRBV10-2,NA,TRBD2,TRBJ2-7,CASSVDMEASGVYEQYF,TGCGCCAGCAGTGTAGATATGGAGGCTAGCGGTGTCTACGAGCAGTACTTC
TRBV7-2,few,NA,TRBJ1-5,CASSLVRDQPQHF,TGTGCCAGCAGCTTAGTCAGGGATCAGCCCCAGCATTTT
TRBV10-3,many,TRBD1,TRBJ1-2,CAISQDREGGYTF,TGTGCCATCAGTCAAGACAGGGAGGGCGGCTACACCTTC
TRBV6-5,NA,NA,TRBJ1-6,CASSSRGRDSPLHF,TGTGCCAGCAGTTCCAGGGGCAGGGATTCACCCCTCCACTTT
TRBV4-2,NA,NA,TRBJ2-7,CASSLETGRYEQYF,TGTGCCAGCAGCCTCGAGACAGGCCGCTACGAGCAGTACTTC
TRBV11-1,few,TRBD1,TRBJ1-1,CASSFTGTENTEAFF,TGTGCCAGCAGCTTTACCGGGACAGAGAACACTGAAGCTTTCTTT
TRBV5-1,few,NA,TRBJ1-4,CASSAGTSASNEKLFF,TGCGCCAGCAGCGCCGGGACAAGCGCCTCTAATGAAAAACTGTTTTTT
TRBV5-1,few,NA,TRBJ2-1,CASSLVPDYNEQFF,TGCGCCAGCAGCTTGGTACCTGACTACAATGAGCAGTTCTTC
TRBV12-5,few,NA,TRBJ1-1,CASGPTRVVDMNTEAFF,TGTGCTAGTGGTCCAACCCGAGTCGTGGACATGAACACTGAAGCTTTCTTT
TRBV10-3,few,NA,TRBJ2-6,CAISSRAPGANVLTF,TGTGCCATCAGTTCCAGGGCTCCAGGGGCCAACGTCCTGACTTTC
TRBV29-1,NA,TRBD2,TRBJ2-3,CSAWTGLAGGTDTQYF,TGCAGCGCTTGGACAGGACTAGCGGGAGGCACAGATACGCAGTATTTT
TRBV6-6,few,TRBD2,TRBJ2-3,CASSIPTSERTDTQYF,TGTGCCAGCAGTATCCCGACTAGCGAACGCACAGATACGCAGTATTTT
TRBV12-3/TRBV12-4,few,TRBD1,TRBJ2-1,CASSLKTGPSHNEQFF,TGTGCCAGCAGCCTTAAGACAGGGCCTTCCCACAATGAGCAGTTCTTC
TRBV7-8,NA,TRBD1,TRBJ2-7,CASSFGTGLHEQYF,TGTGCCAGCAGCTTCGGGACAGGGCTGCACGAGCAGTACTTC
TRBV6-5,few,TRBD1,TRBJ1-1,CASSYRDRGNTEAFF,TGTGCCAGCAGTTATCGGGACAGGGGGAACACTGAAGCTTTCTTT
TRBV5-6,NA,TRBD2,TRBJ2-3,CASSSYTGTSGRTYTQYF,TGTGCCAGCAGTTCCTATACCGGGACTAGCGGGCGCACATATACGCAGTATTTT
TRBV25-1,few,TRBD1,TRBJ1-1,CASSVAPGQGRDTEAFF,TGTGCCAGCAGTGTAGCCCCGGGACAGGGAAGGGACACTGAAGCTTTCTTT